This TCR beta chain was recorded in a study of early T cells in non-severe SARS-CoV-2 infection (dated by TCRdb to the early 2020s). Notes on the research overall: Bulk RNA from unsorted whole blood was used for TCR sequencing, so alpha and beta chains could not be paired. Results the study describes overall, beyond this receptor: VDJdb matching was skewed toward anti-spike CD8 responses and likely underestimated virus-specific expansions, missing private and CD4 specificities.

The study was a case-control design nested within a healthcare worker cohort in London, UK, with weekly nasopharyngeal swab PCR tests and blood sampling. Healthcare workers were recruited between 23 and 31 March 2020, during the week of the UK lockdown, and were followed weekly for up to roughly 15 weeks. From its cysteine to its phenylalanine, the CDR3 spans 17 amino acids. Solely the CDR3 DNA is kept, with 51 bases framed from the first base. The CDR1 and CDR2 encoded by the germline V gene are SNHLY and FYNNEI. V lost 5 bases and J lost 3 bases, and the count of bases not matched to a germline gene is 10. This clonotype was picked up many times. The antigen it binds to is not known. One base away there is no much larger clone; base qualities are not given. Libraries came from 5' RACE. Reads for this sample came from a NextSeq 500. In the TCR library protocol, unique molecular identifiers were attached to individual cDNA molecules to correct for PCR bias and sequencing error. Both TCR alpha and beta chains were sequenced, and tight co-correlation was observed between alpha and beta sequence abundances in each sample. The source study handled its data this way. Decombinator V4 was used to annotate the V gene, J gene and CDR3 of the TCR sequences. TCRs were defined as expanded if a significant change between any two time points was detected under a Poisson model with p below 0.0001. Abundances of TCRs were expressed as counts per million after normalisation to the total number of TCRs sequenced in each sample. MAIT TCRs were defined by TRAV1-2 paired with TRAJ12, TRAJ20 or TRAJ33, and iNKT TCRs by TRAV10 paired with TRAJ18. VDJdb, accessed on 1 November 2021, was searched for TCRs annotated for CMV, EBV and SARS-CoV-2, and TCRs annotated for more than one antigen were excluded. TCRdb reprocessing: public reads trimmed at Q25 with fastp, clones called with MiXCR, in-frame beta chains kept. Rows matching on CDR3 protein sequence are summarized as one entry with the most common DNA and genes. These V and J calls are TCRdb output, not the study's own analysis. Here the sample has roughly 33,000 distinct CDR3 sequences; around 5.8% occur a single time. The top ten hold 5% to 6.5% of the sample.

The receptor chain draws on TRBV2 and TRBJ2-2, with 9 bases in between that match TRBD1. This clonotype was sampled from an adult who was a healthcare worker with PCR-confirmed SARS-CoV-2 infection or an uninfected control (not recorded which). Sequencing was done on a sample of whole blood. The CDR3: CASSNELTGGHTGELFF. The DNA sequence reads TGTGCCAGCAGTAACGAATTGACAGGGGGTCACACCGGGGAGCTGTTTTTT.